Listed below are T cell receptor beta chains from one sample, sequenced in a study of monozygotic twins with inflammatory bowel disease. TCRdb processed the 5' RACE reads again and assigns one entry to each CDR3 protein, with no DNA. This sample's clone table lists more than 350,000 distinct CDR3 sequences. Sequenced sample: blood. All receptors derive from a human donor with ulcerative colitis or Crohn's disease, or a healthy co-twin of an affected twin (not recorded which). Both conserved end residues are part of each CDR3.

j_call	v_call	cdr3_aa
TRBJ2-6	TRBV11-1	CASSLLSGARADSGANVLTF
TRBJ2-1	TRBV7-9	CASSLGGWGLYNEQFF
TRBJ2-1	TRBV9	CASSVVDRDNEQFF
TRBJ2-7	TRBV5-4	CASTSPGLAGEQYF
TRBJ2-2	TRBV18	CASSPEGLVGTGELFF
TRBJ2-5	TRBV4-1	CASSRGGVETQYF
TRBJ2-7	TRBV20-1	CSAAPGLALYEQYF
TRBJ1-4	TRBV3-1	CASSQDTNEKLFF
TRBJ2-7	TRBV5-5	CASSLGSLQIYEQYF
TRBJ1-6	TRBV18	CASSPPTGYNSPLHF
TRBJ2-1	TRBV7-3	CASSLTGGGGSYNEQFF
TRBJ1-6	TRBV3-1	CASSQDLGAPLHF
TRBJ1-2	TRBV7-8	CASSLITGPQGGYTF
TRBJ2-6	TRBV5-1	CASSPPIAGANVLTF
TRBJ2-2	TRBV20-1	CSAGTANTGELFF
TRBJ2-3	TRBV24-1	CATSEPRIDTQYF
TRBJ2-1	TRBV12-3/TRBV12-4	CASSLKAGSYNEQFF
TRBJ1-5	TRBV20-1	CSASWGNQPQHF
TRBJ2-1	TRBV28	CASSLEVVPYNEQFF
TRBJ2-3	TRBV20-1	CSARPSGSADTQYF
TRBJ1-2	TRBV29-1	CSVEDPTGSGGLGYGYTF
TRBJ2-7	TRBV7-9	CASSRTGQGQYEQYF
TRBJ1-1	TRBV15	CATSRLTTGRTEAFF
TRBJ2-7	TRBV5-6	CASSLDWAYEQYF
TRBJ2-3	TRBV20-1	CSAKRDRRGTDTQYF
TRBJ1-2	TRBV20-1	CSARGWYGYTF
TRBJ1-2	TRBV7-9	CASSIPPGYTF